This entry lists 30 T cell receptor beta chains sequenced from one sample in a study of vaccination effects on CD4 cells after COVID-19. Using viral peptide pools, the ViraFEST assay grew out antigen-specific CD4+ T cells prior to sequencing. Subsequent to a culture period of about ten days, CD4+ T cells were isolated. Participants got two doses of BNT162b2 or mRNA-1273 vaccine. Clones were read by immunoSEQ multiplex PCR, and TCRdb kept only the in-frame ones, dropping some. The top ten clones hold approximately 1.5% of a sample with about 69,000 clones, 74% of them seen once. No antigen has been assigned to these receptors. The input for sequencing was CD4+ T cells from PBMCs cultured with HCoV-229E spike peptides, taken after COVID-19 vaccination. These receptor sequences come from a human donor who received a COVID-19 vaccine.

This clone was counted only a few times. The chain couples TRBV28 to TRBJ2-7, with 9 bases aligning to TRBD1. Trimming at V came to 6 bases and at J to 11 bases, leaving 8 bases not matched to a gene. The CDR3 has 12 residues. Per germline, CDR1 MDHEN and CDR2 SYDVKM. The CDR3 reads CASSSDRGKEYV. DNA of the CDR3: TGTGCCAGCAGCTCCGACAGGGGGAAGGAGTACGTC.

The gene calls are TRBV4-1 and TRBJ1-5; D possibly corresponds to TRBD1 (5 bases). CDR1 is MGHRA, CDR2 YSYEKL, per germline. The CDR3 totals 16 residues. The V and J ends lost 0 bases and 1 base respectively, with 10 bases between them. In DNA, the CDR3 is TGCGCCAGCAGCCAAGAGGGGGGGAAAAGCAATCAGCCCCAGCATTTT. This translates into CASSQEGGKSNQPQHF.

The CDR3 loop is CSVGQGEKLFF. As DNA, the CDR3 is TGCAGCGTTGGGCAGGGTGAAAAACTGTTTTTT. The chain recombines TRBV29-1 with TRBJ1-4; maybe TRBD1 (5 bases). V gave up 4 bases and J gave up 7 bases, with 7 bases separating them. Germline CDR1 and CDR2: SQVTM and ANQGSEA. The CDR3 loop spans 11 amino acids.

Concerning this clone: Other nucleotide sequences in the sample specify the same CDR3. J is TRBJ1-6 and V is TRBV18; D unresolved. Germline V CDR1 and CDR2: KGHSH, LQKENI. Trimming removed 3 bases at V and 7 bases at J, with 4 bases between. CDR3 length: 12 residues. CDR3 sequence: CASSPANSPLHF. DNA of the CDR3: TGTGCCAGCTCACCGGCCAATTCACCCCTCCACTTT.

This chain uses TRBV6-5 with TRBJ2-1; no clear D gene. Between the trimmed V and J ends, which lost 8 bases and 0 bases, there was a span of 14 bases. Germline CDR1 and CDR2: MNHEY and SVGAGI. The CDR3 covers 15 residues. The CDR3 DNA sequence: TGTGCCAGCCTCACCACGTTAAGCTCCTACAATGAGCAGTTCTTC. This encodes CASLTTLSSYNEQFF.

CDR3 loop: CASSPQGRSGNTIYF. The CDR3 DNA reads TGTGCCAGCTCACCACAGGGGCGCTCTGGAAACACCATATATTTT. This chain joins TRBV18 and TRBJ1-3, with D tentatively TRBD1 (5 bases). CDR3 size: 15 residues. The V gene's germline CDR1 is KGHSH and CDR2 LQKENI. Trimming cost V 1 base and J 0 bases, with 7 bases left between them.

This chain links TRBV7-2 with TRBJ2-5, with 8 bases that match TRBD1. Germline-derived CDR1 and CDR2 are SGHTA and FQGNSA. J was trimmed by 5 bases and V by 5 bases; bases with no gene match: 7. The CDR3 length is 14 residues. The CDR3 sequence: CASSPRTGIETQYF. The CDR3 DNA is TGTGCCAGCAGCCCACGGACAGGGATTGAGACCCAGTACTTC.

This clone was counted a few times. The chain joins TRBV19 to TRBJ2-2; the match to TRBD1 covers 8 bases. The CDR3 runs 16 residues. Germline-derived CDR1 and CDR2 are LNHDA and SQIVND (reference sequence). The ends lost 3 bases at V and 3 bases at J; junction bases unmatched: 6. The CDR3 DNA follows: TGTGCCAGTAGTATTTTCGCGACAGGGGACACCGGGGAGCTGTTTTTT. As protein: CASSIFATGDTGELFF.

The chain couples TRBV5-1 to TRBJ1-5; no reliable D call. V was clipped by 1 base and J by 2 bases, with 7 bases between them. CDR3 size: 14 residues. The germline V gene has CDR1 SGHRS and CDR2 YFSETQ. CDR3 in amino acids: CASSLYGGNQPQHF. For the CDR3, the DNA is TGCGCCAGCAGCTTGTATGGGGGCAATCAGCCCCAGCATTTT.

The chain uses TRBV5-1 and TRBJ2-3, with D perhaps matching TRBD2 (5 bases). The CDR3 has 15 residues. V was pared by 0 bases and J by 10 bases, with 18 bases between. Per the germline V gene, CDR1 is SGHRS and CDR2 is YFSETQ. This chain's CDR3 is CASSLGGSSAPSQYF. Here the CDR3 DNA reads TGCGCCAGCAGCTTGGGTGGGAGCTCAGCCCCTTCGCAGTATTTT.

The sample holds a few counts of this clone. The CDR3 DNA is TGCGCCAGCAGCGTGGAACATGAGCAGTTCTTC. Translation: CASSVEHEQFF. This chain uses TRBV5-1 with TRBJ2-1, with D unclear. V was trimmed by 4 bases and J by 8 bases, leaving 7 bases between them. The CDR3 is 11 amino acids. Per germline, CDR1 SGHRS and CDR2 YFSETQ.

The chain has TRBV24-1 and TRBJ2-3, with D uncertain. Germline V gene lookup returns CDR1 KGHDR and CDR2 SFDVKD. The V gene lost 4 bases and the J gene lost 2 bases, with 6 bases spanning the gap. The CDR3 contains 13 residues. The CDR3 loop reads CATSDGPTDTQYF. CDR3 nucleotide sequence: TGTGCCACCAGTGACGGGCCCACAGATACGCAGTATTTT.

This clone is a singleton in its sample. The chain carries TRBV2 and TRBJ1-2, with 7 bases identical to TRBD1. Trimming took 4 bases from V and 4 from J; bases not matched to a gene: 6. Germline-derived CDR1 and CDR2 are SNHLY and FYNNEI. The CDR3 spans 14 residues. The CDR3 sequence is CASSVRTGPYGYTF. The CDR3 region has the DNA TGTGCCAGCAGTGTCCGGACAGGCCCCTATGGCTACACCTTC.

This clone was seen a few times. The CDR3 reads CASSLGQDRGEQYV. CDR3 coding DNA: TGTGCCAGCAGCTTAGGCCAGGACAGGGGCGAGCAGTACGTC. The chain joins TRBV7-9 to TRBJ2-7; 9 nucleotides match TRBD1. The ends lost 1 base at V and 6 bases at J; junction bases unmatched: 4. Per germline, CDR1 SEHNR and CDR2 FQNEAQ (reference sequence). The CDR3 is 14 residues long.

The V call is TRBV19, the J call TRBJ1-1, with TRBD1 as a possible D gene (5 bases). CDR1 is LNHDA and CDR2 is SQIVND in the germline V gene (reference sequence). The CDR3 extends over 15 amino acids. The ends were cut back, 9 bases at V and 4 bases at J, with 21 bases in the middle. The CDR3 DNA follows: TGTGCCAGCGGGAATCAGGGATCCTCTGGCACTGAAGCTTTCTTT. This codes for CASGNQGSSGTEAFF. Full variable domain (remainder filled in from reference TRBV19 and TRBJ1-1): DGGITQSPKYLFRKEGQNVTLSCEQNLNHDAMYWYRQDPGQGLRLIYYSQIVNDFQKGDIAEGYSVSREKKESFPLTVTSAQKNPTAFYLCASGNQGSSGTEAFFGQGTRLTVV.

The genes are TRBV6-5 and TRBJ2-2; D perhaps matches TRBD1 (5 bases). V was clipped by 2 bases and J by 0 bases, with 7 bases between them. Germline values: CDR1 MNHEY, CDR2 SVGAGI. This CDR3 comprises 15 residues. CDR3 sequence (DNA): TGTGCCAGCAGTTACCGGACAACGAACACCGGGGAGCTGTTTTTT. Its translation is CASSYRTTNTGELFF.

The gene calls are TRBV19 and TRBJ1-2, with 12 bases matching TRBD1. The CDR3 is 16 residues long. The J segment lost 6 bases and the V segment lost 4 bases, leaving 9 bases of the junction unmatched. The germline V gene encodes CDR1 LNHDA and CDR2 SQIVND (reference sequence). The CDR3 reads CASSRPGTGGFDGYTF. The CDR3 nucleotides are TGTGCCAGTAGTAGACCCGGGACAGGGGGCTTTGATGGCTACACCTTC.

The CDR3 loop is CASSLVGNFWGYTF. CDR3 DNA: TGTGCCAGCAGTTTAGTTGGAAACTTCTGGGGCTACACCTTC. The chain employs TRBV28 and TRBJ1-2; no clear D gene. The germline V gene has CDR1 MDHEN and CDR2 SYDVKM. CDR3 length equals 14 residues. The germline V and J ends were trimmed by 2 bases and 8 bases, with 15 bases remaining between them.

The count of this clone is one. V and J are TRBV9 and TRBJ2-3; weak D call: TRBD2 (6 bases). The CDR3 runs 14 residues. The germline V gene encodes CDR1 SGDLS and CDR2 YYNGEE. V was cut by 0 bases and J by 4 bases, with 9 bases left in between. CDR3 nucleotides: TGTGCCAGCAGCGTAGCGGGAGCACCAGATACGCAGTATTTT. It translates to CASSVAGAPDTQYF.

J is TRBJ1-2 and V is TRBV7-9; no clear D. Germline-derived CDR1 and CDR2 are SEHNR and FQNEAQ (reference sequence). The germline V and J ends were trimmed by 5 bases and 0 bases, with 10 bases remaining between them. The CDR3 length is 14 residues. The CDR3 coding sequence is TGTGCCAGCAGCCGACGGAATACTAACTATGGCTACACCTTC. Protein product: CASSRRNTNYGYTF.

The chain links TRBV3-1 (or the pseudogene TRBV3-2) to TRBJ2-5; 7 nucleotides agree with TRBD1. CDR1 is LGHDT, CDR2 YNNKEL, per germline (reference sequence). The CDR3 contains 14 residues. The trim removed 4 bases at V and 3 bases at J, leaving 5 bases unmatched. CDR3 coding DNA: TGTGCCAGCAGCCGTCGACAGGGAAAAGAGACCCAGTACTTC. Translation gives CASSRRQGKETQYF.

V gene TRBV2 combines with J gene TRBJ2-4, with D possibly being TRBD1 (5 bases). CDR3 size: 12 residues. Germline V gene data show CDR1 as SNHLY and CDR2 as FYNNEI. The V gene lost 4 bases and the J gene lost 5 bases, with 6 bases spanning the gap. This CDR3 is CASSGRENIQYF. The CDR3 DNA reads as TGTGCCAGCAGTGGCAGGGAAAACATTCAGTACTTC. The full variable domain, its missing parts supplied by reference TRBV2 and TRBJ2-4, is EPEVTQTPSHQVTQMGQEVILRCVPISNHLYFYWYRQILGQKVEFLVSFYNNEISEKSEIFDDQFSVERPDGSNFTLKIRSTKLEDSAMYFCASSGRENIQYFGAGTRLSVL.

The chain joins TRBV5-1 to TRBJ1-6; 7 bases fit TRBD1. With 4 bases clipped from V and 3 bases from J, the junction kept 4 bases outside the gene matches. CDR1 SGHRS and CDR2 YFSETQ come from the germline V gene. This CDR3 region has 15 residues. The CDR3 DNA reads as TGCGCCAGCAGCAGGGACAGCGACTATAATTCACCCCTCCACTTT. As protein: CASSRDSDYNSPLHF.

This clone is a singleton in its sample. The chain uses TRBV5-1 and TRBJ2-2, with D uncertain. Between the trimmed V and J ends, which lost 3 bases and 7 bases, there was a span of 10 bases. Germline CDR1 and CDR2: SGHRS and YFSETQ. The CDR3 is made up of 13 amino acids. In DNA form, the CDR3 reads TGCGCCAGCAGCTCACTCCCGAGCGGGGAGCTGTTTTTT. It specifies CASSSLPSGELFF.

J is TRBJ1-3 and V is TRBV4-1, with D maybe TRBD1 (5 bases). The CDR3 has 15 amino acids. Germline CDR1 and CDR2: MGHRA and YSYEKL. V gave up 3 bases and J gave up 0 bases, with 9 bases separating them. The CDR3, as DNA: TGCGCCAGCAGCCAGGGACTCCTCTCTGGAAACACCATATATTTT. It encodes CASSQGLLSGNTIYF.

The chain links TRBV24-1 to TRBJ1-6; D is undetermined. Germline values: CDR1 KGHDR, CDR2 SFDVKD. The CDR3 covers 13 residues. V was pared by 6 bases and J by 6 bases, with 8 bases between. CDR3 amino acids: CATSRALNSPLHF. The DNA for the CDR3 is TGTGCCACCAGTCGGGCCCTTAATTCACCCCTCCACTTT.

The V and J genes are TRBV28 and TRBJ1-3, with D perhaps matching TRBD1 (5 bases). The CDR3 is made up of 14 amino acids. The germline V gene encodes CDR1 MDHEN and CDR2 SYDVKM. Between the trimmed V and J ends, which lost 5 bases and 4 bases, there was a span of 12 bases. In nucleotides, the CDR3 is TGTGCCAGCAGTAGGGGTGGATCCGGAAACACCATATATTTT. This sequence encodes CASSRGGSGNTIYF.

V usage is TRBV4-3 and J usage is TRBJ2-1, with 11 bases that match TRBD2. The CDR3 totals 16 residues. CDR1 is LGHNA and CDR2 is YSLEER in the germline V gene. J lost 8 bases, V lost 5 bases, and 11 bases had no gene match. This chain's CDR3 is CASSKLAGAQGYEQFF. The DNA of the CDR3 is TGCGCCAGCAGCAAACTAGCGGGGGCTCAAGGGTATGAGCAGTTCTTC.

The rearrangement joins TRBV15 to TRBJ1-1; unclear D gene. Between the trimmed V and J ends, which lost 4 bases and 5 bases, there was a span of 20 bases. The V gene's germline CDR1 is LNHNV and CDR2 YYDKDF (reference sequence). This CDR3 comprises 16 residues. The DNA for the CDR3 is TGTGCCACCAGCACCTCAAACCGGGGATCGGGGACTGAAGCTTTCTTT. Protein sequence: CATSTSNRGSGTEAFF.

This clone was counted a few times. The genes are TRBV4-1 and TRBJ2-6, with 7 bases identical to TRBD1. Germline V CDR1 and CDR2: MGHRA, YSYEKL. The trim removed 5 bases at V and 0 bases at J, leaving 19 bases unmatched. The CDR3 is 21 amino acids. CDR3 nucleotide sequence: TGCGCCAGCAGCGCCAGATCCATGACAGGGTTACTATCCTCTGGGGCCAACGTCCTGACTTTC. It yields the protein CASSARSMTGLLSSGANVLTF.